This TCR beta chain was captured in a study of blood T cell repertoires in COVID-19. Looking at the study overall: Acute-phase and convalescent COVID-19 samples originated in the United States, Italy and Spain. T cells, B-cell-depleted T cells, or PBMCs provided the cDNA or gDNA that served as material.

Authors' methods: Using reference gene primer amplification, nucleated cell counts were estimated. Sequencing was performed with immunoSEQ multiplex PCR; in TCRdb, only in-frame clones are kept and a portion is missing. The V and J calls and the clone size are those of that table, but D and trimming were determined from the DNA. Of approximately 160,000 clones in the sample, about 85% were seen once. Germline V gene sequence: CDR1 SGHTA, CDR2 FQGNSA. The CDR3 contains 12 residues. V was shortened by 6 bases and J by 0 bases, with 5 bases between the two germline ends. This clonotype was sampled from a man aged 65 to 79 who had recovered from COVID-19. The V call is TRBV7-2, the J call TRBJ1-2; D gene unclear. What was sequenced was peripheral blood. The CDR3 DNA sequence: TGTGCCAGCAGTAATACTAACTATGGCTACACCTTC. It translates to CASSNTNYGYTF. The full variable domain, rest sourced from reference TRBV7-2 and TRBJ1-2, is GAGVSQSPSNKVTEKGKDVELRCDPISGHTALYWYRQSLGQGLEFLIYFQGNSAPDKSGLPSDRFSAERTGGSVSTLTIQRTQQEDSAVYLCASSNTNYGYTFGSGTRLTVV.